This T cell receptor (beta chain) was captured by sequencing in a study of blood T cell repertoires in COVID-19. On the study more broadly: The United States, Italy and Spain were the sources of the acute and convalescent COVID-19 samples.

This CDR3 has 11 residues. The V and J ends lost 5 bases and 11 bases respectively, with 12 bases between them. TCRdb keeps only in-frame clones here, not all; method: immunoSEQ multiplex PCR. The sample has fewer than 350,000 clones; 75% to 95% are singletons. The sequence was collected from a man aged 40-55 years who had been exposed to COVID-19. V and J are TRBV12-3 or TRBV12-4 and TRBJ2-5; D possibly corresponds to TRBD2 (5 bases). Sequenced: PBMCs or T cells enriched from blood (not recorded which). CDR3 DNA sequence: TGTGCCAGCAGTACGCCTTCGGGGCAGTACTTC. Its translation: CASSTPSGQYF.